The entry below gives a single TCR beta chain sequence along with its context. In the original processing: The authors estimated nucleated cell counts from reference gene primer amplification. TCRdb keeps only in-frame clones here, not all; method: immunoSEQ multiplex PCR. That table gives V, J and clone size, and the DNA gave D and trimming. The sample holds about 52,000 clones, 82% seen once. This specimen comes from a study of blood T cell repertoires in COVID-19. V lost 5 bases, J lost 5 bases, and 7 bases stayed unmatched. Germline V gene sequence: CDR1 SGHTA, CDR2 FQGNSA. The CDR3 loop spans 15 amino acids.

Sequenced input: peripheral blood. This chain joins TRBV7-2 and TRBJ1-2; 11 bases match TRBD1. This clonotype was sampled from a man older than 75 with COVID-19, enrolled during active disease. This CDR3 is CASSPGTGGVYGYTF. The CDR3 coding sequence is TGTGCCAGCAGCCCCGGGACAGGGGGTGTTTATGGCTACACCTTC.